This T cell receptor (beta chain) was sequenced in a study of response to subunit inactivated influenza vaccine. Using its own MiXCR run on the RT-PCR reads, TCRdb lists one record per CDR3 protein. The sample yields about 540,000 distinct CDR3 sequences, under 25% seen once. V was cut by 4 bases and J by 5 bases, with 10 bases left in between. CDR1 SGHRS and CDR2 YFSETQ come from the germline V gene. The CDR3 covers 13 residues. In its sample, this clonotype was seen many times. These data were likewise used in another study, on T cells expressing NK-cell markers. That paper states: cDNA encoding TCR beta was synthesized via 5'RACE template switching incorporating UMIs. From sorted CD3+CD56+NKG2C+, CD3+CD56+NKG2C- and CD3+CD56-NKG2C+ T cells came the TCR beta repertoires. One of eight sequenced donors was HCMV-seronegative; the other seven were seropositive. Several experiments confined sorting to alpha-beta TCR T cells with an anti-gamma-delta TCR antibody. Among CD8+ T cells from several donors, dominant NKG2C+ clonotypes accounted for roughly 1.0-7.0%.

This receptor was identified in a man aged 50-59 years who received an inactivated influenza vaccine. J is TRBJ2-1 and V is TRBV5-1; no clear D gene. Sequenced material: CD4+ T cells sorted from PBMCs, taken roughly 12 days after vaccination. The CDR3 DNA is TGCGCCAGCAGCCCGGCCGTGAACAATGAGCAGTTCTTC. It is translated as CASSPAVNNEQFF.